This T cell receptor beta chain was sequenced for a study of PD-L1 blockade in urothelial cancer. Study-wide context: Analysis of blood occurred 3 weeks (second dose) and 6 weeks after treatment start.

The time point is: pretreatment peripheral blood. The sample holds one count of this clone. The repertoire was sequenced with immunoSEQ multiplex PCR; TCRdb's copy has only in-frame clones and lacks some. The repertoire has roughly 54,000 clones, roughly nine tenths of them found once; the top ten carry around 15%. The V gene lost 1 base and the J gene lost 9 bases, with 10 bases spanning the gap. CDR3 size: 14 residues. From germline, CDR1 is MGHRA and CDR2 YSYEKL. The specimen was PBMCs, collected around atezolizumab (anti-PD-L1) treatment. V and J are TRBV4-1 and TRBJ1-6, with D uncertain. This clonotype was obtained from a woman aged 55-69 years with urothelial cancer. The CDR3 is CASSQVRRSSPLHF. The CDR3 DNA follows: TGCGCCAGCAGCCAAGTAAGACGGAGTTCACCCCTCCACTTT.